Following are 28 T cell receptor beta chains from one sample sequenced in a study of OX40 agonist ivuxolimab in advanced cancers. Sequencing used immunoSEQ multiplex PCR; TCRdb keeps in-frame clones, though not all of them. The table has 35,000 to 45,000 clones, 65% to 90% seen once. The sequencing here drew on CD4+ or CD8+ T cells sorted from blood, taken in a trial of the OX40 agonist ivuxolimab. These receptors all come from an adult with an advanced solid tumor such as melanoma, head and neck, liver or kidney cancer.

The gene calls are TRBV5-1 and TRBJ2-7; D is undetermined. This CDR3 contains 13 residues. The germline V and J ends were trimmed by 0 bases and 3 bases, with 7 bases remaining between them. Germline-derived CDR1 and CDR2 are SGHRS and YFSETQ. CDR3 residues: CASSLGAGYEQYF. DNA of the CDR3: TGCGCCAGCAGCTTGGGGGCAGGCTACGAGCAGTACTTC.

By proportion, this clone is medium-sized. As DNA, the CDR3 is TGCGCCAGCAGCCCCGAGGGAGTCGGCGAGCAGTACTTC. This gives the protein CASSPEGVGEQYF. V gene TRBV4-1 combines with J gene TRBJ2-7; D possibly corresponds to TRBD2 (5 bases). Per germline, CDR1 MGHRA and CDR2 YSYEKL. The CDR3 runs to 13 residues. With 4 bases removed from V and 6 bases from J, the gap between germline ends came to 13 bases.

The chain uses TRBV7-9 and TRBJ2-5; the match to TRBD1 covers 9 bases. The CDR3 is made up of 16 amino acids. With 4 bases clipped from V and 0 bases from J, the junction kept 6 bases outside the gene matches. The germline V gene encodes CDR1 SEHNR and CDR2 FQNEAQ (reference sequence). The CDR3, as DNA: TGTGCCAGCAGCTCAGGACAGGGGCTCCACCAAGAGACCCAGTACTTC. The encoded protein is CASSSGQGLHQETQYF.

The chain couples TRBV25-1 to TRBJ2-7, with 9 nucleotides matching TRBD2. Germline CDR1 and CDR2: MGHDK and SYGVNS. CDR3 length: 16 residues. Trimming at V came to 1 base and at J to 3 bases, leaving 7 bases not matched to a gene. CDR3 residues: CASSEFSPSGIYEQYF. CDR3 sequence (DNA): TGTGCCAGCAGTGAATTCTCGCCTAGCGGGATCTACGAGCAGTACTTC.

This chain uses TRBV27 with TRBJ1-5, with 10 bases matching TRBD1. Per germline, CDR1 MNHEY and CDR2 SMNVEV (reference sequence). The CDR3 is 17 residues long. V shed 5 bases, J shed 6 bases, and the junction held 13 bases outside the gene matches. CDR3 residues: CASSENRDRGFGQPQHF. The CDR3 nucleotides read TGTGCCAGCAGTGAGAATAGGGACAGGGGTTTCGGTCAGCCCCAGCATTTT.

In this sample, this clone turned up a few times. CDR3 sequence: CAGSPGVNTEAFF. DNA of the CDR3: TGTGCCGGGAGCCCGGGGGTGAACACTGAAGCTTTCTTT. The V call is TRBV6-6, the J call TRBJ1-1, with D possibly matching TRBD1 (5 bases). This CDR3 spans 13 amino acids. Trimming left V 11 bases short and J 0 bases short, with 13 bases between. The germline V gene encodes CDR1 MNHNY and CDR2 SVGAGI (reference sequence).

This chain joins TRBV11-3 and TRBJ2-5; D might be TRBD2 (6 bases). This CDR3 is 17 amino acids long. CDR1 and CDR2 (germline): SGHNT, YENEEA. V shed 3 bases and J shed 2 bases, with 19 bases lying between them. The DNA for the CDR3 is TGTGCCAGCAGCTTGGATCATGGGGGACTGGGACAAGAGACCCAGTACTTC. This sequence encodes CASSLDHGGLGQETQYF.

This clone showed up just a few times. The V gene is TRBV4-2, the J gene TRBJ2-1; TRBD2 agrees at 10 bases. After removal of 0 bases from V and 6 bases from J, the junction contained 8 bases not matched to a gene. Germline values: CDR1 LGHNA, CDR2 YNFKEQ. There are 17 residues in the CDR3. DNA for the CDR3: TGTGCCAGCAGCCAAGAGGGAGCTAGCGGGGGAAGCAATGAGCAGTTCTTC. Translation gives CASSQEGASGGSNEQFF.

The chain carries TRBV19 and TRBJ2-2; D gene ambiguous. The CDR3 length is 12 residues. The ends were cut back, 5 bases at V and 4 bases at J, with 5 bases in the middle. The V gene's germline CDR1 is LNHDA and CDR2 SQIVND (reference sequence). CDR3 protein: CASSSLTGELFF. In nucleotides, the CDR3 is TGTGCCAGTAGTTCCCTCACCGGGGAGCTGTTTTTT.

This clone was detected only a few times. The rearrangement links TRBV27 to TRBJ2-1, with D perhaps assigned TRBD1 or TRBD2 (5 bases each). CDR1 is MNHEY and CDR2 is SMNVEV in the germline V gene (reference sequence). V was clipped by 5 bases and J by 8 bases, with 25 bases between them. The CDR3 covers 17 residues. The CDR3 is CASSRTGTEILPHEQFF. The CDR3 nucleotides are TGTGCCAGCAGTCGTACCGGGACGGAAATACTCCCCCATGAGCAGTTCTTC.

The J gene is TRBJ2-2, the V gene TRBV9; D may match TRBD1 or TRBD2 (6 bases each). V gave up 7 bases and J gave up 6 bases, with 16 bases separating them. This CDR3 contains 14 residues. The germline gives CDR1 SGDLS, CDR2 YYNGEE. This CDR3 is CASSRGVSPGELFF. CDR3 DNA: TGTGCCAGCTCGAGGGGGGTGTCCCCCGGGGAGCTGTTTTTT.

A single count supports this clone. The CDR3 DNA reads TGTGCCAGCAGCGCCCACAAATGGGGACAGGGACAGGGAGAGGATGGCTACACCTTC. Residues: CASSAHKWGQGQGEDGYTF. The chain uses TRBV7-9 and TRBJ1-2, with 9 nucleotides matching TRBD1. The length of the CDR3 is 19 residues. Trimming removed 5 bases from V and 6 bases from J; junction bases left unmatched: 22. Per the germline V gene, CDR1 is SEHNR and CDR2 is FQNEAQ (reference sequence).

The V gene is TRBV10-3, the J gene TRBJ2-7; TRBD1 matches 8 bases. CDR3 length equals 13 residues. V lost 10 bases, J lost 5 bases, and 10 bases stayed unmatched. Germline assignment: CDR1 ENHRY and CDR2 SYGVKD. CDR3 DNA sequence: TGTGCCACCGGGACAGGAGGTTCTGACGAGCAGTACTTC. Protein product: CATGTGGSDEQYF.

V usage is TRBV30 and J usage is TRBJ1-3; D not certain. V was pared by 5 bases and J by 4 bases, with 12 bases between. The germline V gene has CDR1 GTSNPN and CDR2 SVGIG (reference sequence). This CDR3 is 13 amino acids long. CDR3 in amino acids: CAWETVRGNTIYF. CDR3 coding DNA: TGTGCCTGGGAGACGGTTAGGGGAAACACCATATATTTT.

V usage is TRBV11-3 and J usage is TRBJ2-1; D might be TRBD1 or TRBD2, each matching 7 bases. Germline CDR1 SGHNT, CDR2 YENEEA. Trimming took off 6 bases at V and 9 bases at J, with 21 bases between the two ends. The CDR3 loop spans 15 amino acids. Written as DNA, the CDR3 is TGTGCCAGCAGTGCCGGTGACAGGGACTATGGTGAGCAGTTCTTC. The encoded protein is CASSAGDRDYGEQFF.

The CDR3, as DNA: TGTGCCAGCAGCTTAGGAAGTGAAGGCTACACCTTC. The encoded protein is CASSLGSEGYTF. The chain combines TRBV7-8 with TRBJ1-2, with D uncertain. The V gene lost 1 base and the J gene lost 8 bases, with 8 bases spanning the gap. CDR1 and CDR2 (germline): SGHVS, FQNEAQ. This CDR3 region has 12 residues.

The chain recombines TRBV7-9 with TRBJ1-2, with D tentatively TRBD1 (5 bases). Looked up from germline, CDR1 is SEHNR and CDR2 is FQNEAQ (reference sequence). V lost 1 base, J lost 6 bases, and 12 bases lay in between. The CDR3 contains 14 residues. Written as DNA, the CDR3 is TGTGCCAGCAGCTTAGGGGGAGAAGGGGATGGCTACACCTTC. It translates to CASSLGGEGDGYTF.

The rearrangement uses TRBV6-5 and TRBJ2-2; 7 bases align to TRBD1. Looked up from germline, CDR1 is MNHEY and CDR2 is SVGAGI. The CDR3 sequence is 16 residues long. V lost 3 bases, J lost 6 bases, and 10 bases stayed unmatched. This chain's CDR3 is CASSYRTPTGSGELFF. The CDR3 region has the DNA TGTGCCAGCAGTTATCGCACCCCGACAGGGTCCGGGGAGCTGTTTTTT.

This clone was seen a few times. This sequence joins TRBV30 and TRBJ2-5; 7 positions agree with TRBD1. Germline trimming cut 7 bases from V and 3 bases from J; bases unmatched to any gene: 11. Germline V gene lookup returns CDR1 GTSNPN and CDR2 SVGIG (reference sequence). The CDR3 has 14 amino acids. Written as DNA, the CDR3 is TGTGCCTATTGCGAGGGGGCGAGAGAAGAGACCCAGTACTTC. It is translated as CAYCEGAREETQYF.

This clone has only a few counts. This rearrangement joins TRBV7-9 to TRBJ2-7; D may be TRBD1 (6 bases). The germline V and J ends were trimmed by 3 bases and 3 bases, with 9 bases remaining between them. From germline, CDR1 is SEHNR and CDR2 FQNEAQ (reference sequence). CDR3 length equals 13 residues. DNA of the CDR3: TGTGCCAGCAGCTTCCCAGGGGACTACGAGCAGTACTTC. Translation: CASSFPGDYEQYF. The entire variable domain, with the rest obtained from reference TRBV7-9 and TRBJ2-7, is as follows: DTGVSQNPRHKITKRGQNVTFRCDPISEHNRLYWYRQTLGQGPEFLTYFQNEAQLEKSRLLSDRFSAERPKGSFSTLEIQRTEQGDSAMYLCASSFPGDYEQYFGPGTRLTVT.

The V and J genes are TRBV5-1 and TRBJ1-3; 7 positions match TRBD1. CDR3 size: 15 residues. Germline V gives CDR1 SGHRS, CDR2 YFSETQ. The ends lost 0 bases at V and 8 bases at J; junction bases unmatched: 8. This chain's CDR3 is CASSLDRGSGDTIYF. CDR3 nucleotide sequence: TGCGCCAGCAGCTTGGACAGGGGATCGGGAGACACCATATATTTT. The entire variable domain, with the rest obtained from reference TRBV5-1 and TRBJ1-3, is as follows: KAGVTQTPRYLIKTRGQQVTLSCSPISGHRSVSWYQQTPGQGLQFLFEYFSETQRNKGNFPGRFSGRQFSNSRSEMNVSTLELGDSALYLCASSLDRGSGDTIYFGEGSWLTVV.

CDR3 protein: CARSILAGGSTDTQYF. The CDR3, as DNA: TGTGCCAGAAGCATTTTAGCGGGGGGGAGCACAGATACGCAGTATTTT. The chain employs TRBV5-3 and TRBJ2-3, with TRBD2 matching over 11 bases. TRBV5-3 belongs to the ORF category, with a function that is uncertain. The CDR3 extends over 16 amino acids. The V and J ends lost 4 bases and 0 bases, in that order; junction bases with no gene match: 4.

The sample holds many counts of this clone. Here the CDR3 DNA reads TGTGCCAGCAGCCCTAAGGGGGCGGGAGGTATCTCCTACGAGCAGTACTTC. It is translated as CASSPKGAGGISYEQYF. The rearrangement joins TRBV7-9 to TRBJ2-7; possibly TRBD2 for D (8 bases). Germline CDR1 is SEHNR and CDR2 is FQNEAQ (reference sequence). The V end lost 5 bases, the J end lost 0 bases, and 20 bases lay between the germline ends. The CDR3 length is 17 residues.

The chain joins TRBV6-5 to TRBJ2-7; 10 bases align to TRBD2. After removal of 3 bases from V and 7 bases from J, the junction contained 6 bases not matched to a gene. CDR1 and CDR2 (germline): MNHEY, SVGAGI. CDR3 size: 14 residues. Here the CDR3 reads CASSYAASGGEQYF. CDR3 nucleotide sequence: TGTGCCAGCAGTTATGCGGCTAGCGGGGGTGAGCAGTACTTC.

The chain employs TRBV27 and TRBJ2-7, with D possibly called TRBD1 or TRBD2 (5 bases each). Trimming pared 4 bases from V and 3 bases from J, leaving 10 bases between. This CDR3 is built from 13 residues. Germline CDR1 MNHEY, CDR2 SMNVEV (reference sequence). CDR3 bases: TGTGCCAGCAGTTCGGGACCGTTCTACGAGCAGTACTTC. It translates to CASSSGPFYEQYF.

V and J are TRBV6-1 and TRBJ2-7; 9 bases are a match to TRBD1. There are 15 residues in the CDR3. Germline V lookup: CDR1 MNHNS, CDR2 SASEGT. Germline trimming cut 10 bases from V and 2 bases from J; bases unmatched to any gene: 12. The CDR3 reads CAIWPGTGFPYEQYF. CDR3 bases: TGTGCCATTTGGCCGGGGACAGGGTTTCCCTACGAGCAGTACTTC.

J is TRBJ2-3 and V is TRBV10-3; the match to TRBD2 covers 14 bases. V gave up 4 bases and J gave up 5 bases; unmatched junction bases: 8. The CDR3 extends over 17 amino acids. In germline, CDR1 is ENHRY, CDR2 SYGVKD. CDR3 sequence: CAISAGRLAGGLDTQYF. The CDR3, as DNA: TGTGCCATCAGTGCCGGGAGACTAGCGGGAGGGCTAGATACGCAGTATTTT.

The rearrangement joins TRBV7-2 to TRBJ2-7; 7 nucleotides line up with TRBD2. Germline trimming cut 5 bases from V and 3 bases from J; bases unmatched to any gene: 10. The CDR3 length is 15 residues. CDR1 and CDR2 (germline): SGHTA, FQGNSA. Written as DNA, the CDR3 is TGTGCCAGCAGCCTACAGCGGGATCCCGTCTACGAGCAGTACTTC. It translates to CASSLQRDPVYEQYF.